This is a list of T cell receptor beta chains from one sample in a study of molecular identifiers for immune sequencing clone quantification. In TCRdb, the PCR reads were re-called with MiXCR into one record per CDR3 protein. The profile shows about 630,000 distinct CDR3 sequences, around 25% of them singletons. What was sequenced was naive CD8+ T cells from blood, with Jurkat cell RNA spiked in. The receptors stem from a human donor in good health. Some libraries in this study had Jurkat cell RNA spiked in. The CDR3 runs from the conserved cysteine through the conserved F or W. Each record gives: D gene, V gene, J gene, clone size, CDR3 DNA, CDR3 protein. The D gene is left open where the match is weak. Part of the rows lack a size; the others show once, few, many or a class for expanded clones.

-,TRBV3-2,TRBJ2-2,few,TGTGCCACCTCAAAGTCCGGGACTAGCGGGAGGGATAACACCGGGGAGCTGTTTTTT,CATSKSGTSGRDNTGELFF
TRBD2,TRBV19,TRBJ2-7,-,TGTGCCAGTAGCCCCAGCGGGAGGGCCTCCTACGAGCAGTACTTC,CASSPSGRASYEQYF
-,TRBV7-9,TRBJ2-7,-,TGTGCCAGCAGCTTGCCTTTTGAGGTAGAGAATGACGAGCAGTACTTC,CASSLPFEVENDEQYF
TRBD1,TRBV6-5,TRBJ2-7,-,TGTGCCAGCAGTTACGGGACAGTTGGATACGAGCAGTACTTC,CASSYGTVGYEQYF
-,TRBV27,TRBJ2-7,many,TGTGCCAGCAGTCCGGCTGAATCCGGGACGGCCTCCTACGAGCAGTACTTC,CASSPAESGTASYEQYF
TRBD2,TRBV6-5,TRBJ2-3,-,TGTGCCAGCAGTTACACACCCCCCACTAGCGGGAGTACAGATACGCAGTATTTT,CASSYTPPTSGSTDTQYF
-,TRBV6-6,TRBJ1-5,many,TGTGCCAGCAGTCCGGGGAGGGGTCTTAGCAATCAGCCCCAGCATTTT,CASSPGRGLSNQPQHF
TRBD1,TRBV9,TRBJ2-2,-,TGTGCCAGCAGCCCCTTCAGGGGGCCCGGGGAGCTGTTTTTT,CASSPFRGPGELFF
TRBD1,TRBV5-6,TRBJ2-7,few,TGTGCCAGCAGCTTAACCGGGACAGGGATGTACGAGCAGTACTTC,CASSLTGTGMYEQYF
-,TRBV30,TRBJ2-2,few,TGTGCCTCCGAGCAGGTGAACACCGGGGAGCTGTTTTTT,CASEQVNTGELFF
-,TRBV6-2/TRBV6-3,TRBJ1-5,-,TGTGCCAGCAAGGAGCGGCGGAGCAATCAGCCCCAGCATTTT,CASKERRSNQPQHF
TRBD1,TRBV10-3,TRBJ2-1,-,TGTGCCATCAGTGAGCCCAAGACAGGGGCCCCCTACAATGAGCAGTTCTTC,CAISEPKTGAPYNEQFF
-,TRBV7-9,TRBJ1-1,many,TGTGCCAGCAGCTATCAGAACACTGAAGCTTTCTTT,CASSYQNTEAFF
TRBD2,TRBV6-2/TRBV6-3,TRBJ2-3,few,TGTGCCAGCAGTTACGCCCTAGCGGGGGGAGATACGCAGTATTTT,CASSYALAGGDTQYF
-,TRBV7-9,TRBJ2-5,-,TGTGCCAGCAGGTGGGGTCAAGAGACCCACTACTTC,CASRWGQETHYF
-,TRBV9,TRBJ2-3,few,TGTGCCAGCAGCTTACGCCCCCCGGGACTTTCCACAGATACGCAGTATTTT,CASSLRPPGLSTDTQYF
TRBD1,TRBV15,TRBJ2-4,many,TGTGCCACCAGCAGAGAAGGGGGCTCTGTCAAAAACATTCAGTACTTC,CATSREGGSVKNIQYF
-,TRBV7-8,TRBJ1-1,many,TGTGCCAGCAGTTTTACAGGGAGTTTGGTTGTGAGCACTGAAGCTTTCTTT,CASSFTGSLVVSTEAFF
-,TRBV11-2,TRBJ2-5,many,TGTGCCAGCCAGCTTCAAGGGGGAGGGGAGACCCAGTACTTC,CASQLQGGGETQYF
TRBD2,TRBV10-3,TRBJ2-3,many,TGTGCCATCAACGCGGGAGGGCCGACAGATACGCAGTATTTT,CAINAGGPTDTQYF
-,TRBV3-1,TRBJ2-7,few,TGTGCCAGCAGCCAAGATTCGAAGGGCTACTACGAGCAGTACTTC,CASSQDSKGYYEQYF
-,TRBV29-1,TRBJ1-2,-,TGCGGCGTAGAGGACAGCAACTATGGCTACACCTTC,CGVEDSNYGYTF
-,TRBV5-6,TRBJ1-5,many,TGTGCCAGCAGCTTTGGTAGCGGCAATCAGCCCCAGCATTTT,CASSFGSGNQPQHF
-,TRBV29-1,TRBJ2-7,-,TGCAGCGTTGAAGAAAAGGGGGGCGGCAACGAGCAGTACTTC,CSVEEKGGGNEQYF
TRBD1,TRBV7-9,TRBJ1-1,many,TGTGCCAGCAGCTCGGACAGGGGGCTTGAAGCTTTCTTT,CASSSDRGLEAFF
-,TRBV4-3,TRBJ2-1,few,TGCGCCAGCAGCGCAATTGTTCAGGGCCTATACAATGAGCAGTTCTTC,CASSAIVQGLYNEQFF
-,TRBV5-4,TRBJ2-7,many,TGTGCCAGCAGCGACGACGGGACTTACCGCTACGAGCAGTACTTC,CASSDDGTYRYEQYF
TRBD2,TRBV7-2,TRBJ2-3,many,TGTGCCAGCAGCCGCCCGACTAGCGGGAGGTCAGATACGCAGTATTTT,CASSRPTSGRSDTQYF
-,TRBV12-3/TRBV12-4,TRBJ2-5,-,TGTGCCAGCACCGACAGAATTCAAGAGACCCAGTACTTC,CASTDRIQETQYF
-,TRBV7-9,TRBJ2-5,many,TGTGCCAGCAGCTCACCCCTGGACCAAGAGACCCAGTACTTC,CASSSPLDQETQYF
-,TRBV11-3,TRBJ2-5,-,TGTGCCAGCAGCTTAGAGCGGGGTTCCTCCCCTAAGACCCAAGAGACCCAGTACTTC,CASSLERGSSPKTQETQYF
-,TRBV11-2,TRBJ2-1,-,TGTGCCAGCAGAAGAGGAATTTGGGCAGGGACCTACAATGAGCAGTTCTTC,CASRRGIWAGTYNEQFF
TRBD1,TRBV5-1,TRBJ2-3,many,TGCGCCAGCAGCCCCTGGACAGGGGTGGCAGATACGCAGTATTTT,CASSPWTGVADTQYF
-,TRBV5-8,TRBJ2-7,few,TGTGCCAGCAGCTTGGTAGGGACACTATCCTACGAGCAGTACTTC,CASSLVGTLSYEQYF
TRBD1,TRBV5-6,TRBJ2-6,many,TGTGCCAGCAGCAGGACAGGCTTCTCTGGGGCCAACGTCCTGACTTTC,CASSRTGFSGANVLTF